This TCR beta chain was sequenced during a study of blood T cell repertoires in COVID-19. The V gene lost 0 bases and the J gene lost 7 bases, with 15 bases spanning the gap. Germline V CDR1 and CDR2: MNHEY, SVGAGI. The CDR3 loop spans 15 amino acids. Produced via immunoSEQ multiplex PCR; TCRdb's table is partial and in-frame only. The sample lists about 380,000 clones; 88% were seen once. Sequenced sample: PBMCs or T cells enriched from blood (not recorded which). This TCR was sampled from a woman between 18 and 29 years old who had recovered from COVID-19. J is TRBJ1-2 and V is TRBV6-5; D is undetermined. The CDR3: CASSYSEDLVGGYTF. As DNA, the CDR3 is TGTGCCAGCAGTTACTCGGAGGATCTAGTGGGTGGCTACACCTTC.